This T cell receptor beta chain was recorded in a study of cytomegalovirus exposure and HLA in healthy donors. Study outcomes and limitations: Segments of the TCR beta V type were, in most cases, productive about 87% or about 30% of the time in an earlier analysis. More clonal expansion characterized HLA-associated TCR beta chains than equally common others in a later analysis.

Researchers ran the PCR with 60 Vbeta and 13 Jbeta primers. Produced via immunoSEQ multiplex PCR; TCRdb's table is partial and in-frame only. The table includes under 150,000 clones, 65% to 90% detected once. Trimming removed 4 bases from V and 3 bases from J; junction bases left unmatched: 20. CDR1 is LNHDA and CDR2 is SQIVND in the germline V gene (reference sequence). The CDR3 has 20 amino acids. The sample holds a few counts of this clone. Its target is unknown. Sample: PBMCs. The V call is TRBV19, the J call TRBJ1-4; the match to TRBD1 covers 7 bases. The receptor comes from a girl aged 2 to 10 in good health and CMV-seronegative. The CDR3 nucleotides are TGTGCCAGTAGTACCGGTCTTTTGGGACAGCGGGTTTGGGCTAATGAAAAACTGTTTTTT. This translates into CASSTGLLGQRVWANEKLFF.